This TCR beta chain was observed in a study of T-cell memory formation after mild COVID-19. Study findings and constraints: Chiefly within CM and EM were the contracting CD4+ clones; CD8+ ones were within EMRA.

For this clonotype: Its antigen is as yet unknown.

Each CDR3 protein gets one entry after TCRdb re-called the 5' RACE reads with MiXCR. The sample carries fewer than 250,000 distinct CDR3 sequences, around 20% recorded once. In germline, CDR1 is SGHTA, CDR2 FQGNSA. The CDR3 length is 14 residues. V was trimmed by 5 bases and J by 5 bases, leaving 12 bases between them. The material sequenced was PBMCs or a T cell subset sorted from them (not recorded which). The TCR sequence derives from an adult woman who had mild COVID-19 (a few samples of this study predate the infection). Cell type and time point are not known. The gene calls are TRBV7-2 and TRBJ1-4, with a possible D match to TRBD1 (5 bases). The CDR3 sequence: CASSPGRMNEKLFF. In DNA form, the CDR3 reads TGTGCCAGCAGCCCGGGACGCATGAATGAAAAACTGTTTTTT. Looking up the rest from reference TRBV7-2 and TRBJ1-4 gives the full variable domain: GAGVSQSPSNKVTEKGKDVELRCDPISGHTALYWYRQSLGQGLEFLIYFQGNSAPDKSGLPSDRFSAERTGGSVSTLTIQRTQQEDSAVYLCASSPGRMNEKLFFGSGTQLSVL.